This T cell receptor beta chain appears in the sequencing data of a study of blood T cell repertoires in COVID-19. Study as a whole: COVID-19 samples collected from the United States, Italy and Spain covered acute and convalescent phases. The analysed material was cDNA or gDNA that came from T cells, B-cell-depleted T cells, or PBMCs.

Germline CDR1 reads MGHDK; CDR2 reads SYGVNS. CDR3 size: 12 residues. Trimming removed 6 bases from V and 4 bases from J; junction bases left unmatched: 2. Original methodology: By means of reference gene primer amplification, nucleated cell counts were estimated. Method: immunoSEQ multiplex PCR; TCRdb's copy keeps in-frame clones and lacks some. Clonal size and the V and J genes are those of that table, whereas D and trimming came from the DNA. In the table there are roughly 180,000 clones, roughly 84% of which are singletons. The V gene is TRBV25-1, the J gene TRBJ2-7, with TRBD2 identical over 8 bases. This clonotype was sampled from an elderly woman with active or convalescent COVID-19. Sequenced material: peripheral blood. CDR3 residues: CASSGRGYEQYF. As DNA, the CDR3 is TGTGCCAGCAGCGGGAGGGGTTACGAGCAGTACTTC.